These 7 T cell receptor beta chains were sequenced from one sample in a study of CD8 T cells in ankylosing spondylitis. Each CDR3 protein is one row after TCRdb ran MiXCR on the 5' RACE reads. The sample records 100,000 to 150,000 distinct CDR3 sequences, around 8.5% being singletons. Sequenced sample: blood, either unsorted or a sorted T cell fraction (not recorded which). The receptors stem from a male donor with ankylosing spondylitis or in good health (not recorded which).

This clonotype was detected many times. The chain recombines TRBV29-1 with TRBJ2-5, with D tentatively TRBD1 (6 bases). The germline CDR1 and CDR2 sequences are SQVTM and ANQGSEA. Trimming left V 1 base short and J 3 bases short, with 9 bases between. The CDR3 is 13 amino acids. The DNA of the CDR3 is TGCAGCGTTGAAGCAACAGGGAAAGAGACCCAGTACTTC. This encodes CSVEATGKETQYF.

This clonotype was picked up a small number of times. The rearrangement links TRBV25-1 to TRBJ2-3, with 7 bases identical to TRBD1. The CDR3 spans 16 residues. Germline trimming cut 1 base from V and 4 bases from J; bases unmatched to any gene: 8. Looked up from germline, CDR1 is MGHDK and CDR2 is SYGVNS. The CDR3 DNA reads TGTGCCAGCAGTGAATCCGACAGGGATCTAGCAGATACGCAGTATTTT. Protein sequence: CASSESDRDLADTQYF.

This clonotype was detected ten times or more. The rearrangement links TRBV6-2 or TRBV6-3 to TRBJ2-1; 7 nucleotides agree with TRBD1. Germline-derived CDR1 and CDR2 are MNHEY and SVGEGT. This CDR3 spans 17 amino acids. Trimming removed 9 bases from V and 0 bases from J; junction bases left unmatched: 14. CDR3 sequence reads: CASRQLEGADSYNEQFF. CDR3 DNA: TGTGCCAGTCGTCAACTTGAGGGGGCCGACTCCTACAATGAGCAGTTCTTC.

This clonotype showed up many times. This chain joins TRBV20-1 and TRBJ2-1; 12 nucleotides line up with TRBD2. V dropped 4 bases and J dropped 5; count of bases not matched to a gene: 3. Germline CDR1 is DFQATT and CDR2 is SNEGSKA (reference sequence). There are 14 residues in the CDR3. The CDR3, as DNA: TGCAGTGCTAAGACTAGCGGGGGAAACAATGAGCAGTTCTTC. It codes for CSAKTSGGNNEQFF.

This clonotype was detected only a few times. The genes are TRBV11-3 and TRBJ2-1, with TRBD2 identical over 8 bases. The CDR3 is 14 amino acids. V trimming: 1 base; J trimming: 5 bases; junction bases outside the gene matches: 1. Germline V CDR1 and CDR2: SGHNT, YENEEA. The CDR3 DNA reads TGTGCCAGCAGCTTAGCAGCGGGAGACAATGAGCAGTTCTTC. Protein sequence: CASSLAAGDNEQFF. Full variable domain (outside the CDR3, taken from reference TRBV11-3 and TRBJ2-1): EAGVVQSPRYKIIEKKQPVAFWCNPISGHNTLYWYLQNLGQGPELLIRYENEEAVDDSQLPKDRFSAERLKGVDSTLKIQPAELGDSAVYLCASSLAAGDNEQFFGPGTRLTVL.

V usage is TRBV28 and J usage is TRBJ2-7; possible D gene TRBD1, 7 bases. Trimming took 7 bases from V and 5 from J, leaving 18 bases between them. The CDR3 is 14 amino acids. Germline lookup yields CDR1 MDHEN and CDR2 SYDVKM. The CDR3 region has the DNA TGTGCCAGCACCTCGCGCAGGGGGGTCGACGAGCAGTACTTC. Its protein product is CASTSRRGVDEQYF. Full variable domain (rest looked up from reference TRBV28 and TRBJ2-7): DVKVTQSSRYLVKRTGEKVFLECVQDMDHENMFWYRQDPGLGLRLIYFSYDVKMKEKGDIPEGYSVSREKKERFSLILESASTNQTSMYLCASTSRRGVDEQYFGPGTRLTVT.

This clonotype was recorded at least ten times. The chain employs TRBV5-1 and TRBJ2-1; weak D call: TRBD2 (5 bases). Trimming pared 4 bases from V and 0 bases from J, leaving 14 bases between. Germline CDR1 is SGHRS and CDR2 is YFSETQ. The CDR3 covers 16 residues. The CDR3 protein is CASSQEAVSSYNEQFF. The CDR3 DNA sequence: TGCGCCAGCAGCCAGGAGGCGGTGAGCTCCTACAATGAGCAGTTCTTC.